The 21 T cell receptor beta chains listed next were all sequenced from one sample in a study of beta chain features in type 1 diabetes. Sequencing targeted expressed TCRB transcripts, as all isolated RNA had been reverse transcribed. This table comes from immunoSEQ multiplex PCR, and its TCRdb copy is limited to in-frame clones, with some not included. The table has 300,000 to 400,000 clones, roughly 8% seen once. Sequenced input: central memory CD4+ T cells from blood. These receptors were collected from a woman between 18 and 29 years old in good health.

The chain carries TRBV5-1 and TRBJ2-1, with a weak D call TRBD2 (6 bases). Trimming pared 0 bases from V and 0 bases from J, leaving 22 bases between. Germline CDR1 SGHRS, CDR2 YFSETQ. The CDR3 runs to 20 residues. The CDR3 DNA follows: TGCGCCAGCAGCTTGGCTCTTAGTAGCGGCCAAGGTTACTCCTACAATGAGCAGTTCTTC. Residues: CASSLALSSGQGYSYNEQFF.

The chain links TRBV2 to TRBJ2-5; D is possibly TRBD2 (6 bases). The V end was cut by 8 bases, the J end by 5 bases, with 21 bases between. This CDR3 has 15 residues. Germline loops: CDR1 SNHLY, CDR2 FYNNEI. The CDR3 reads CASLAGSGGKETQYF. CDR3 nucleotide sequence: TGTGCCAGCTTGGCGGGATCTGGGGGGAAGGAGACCCAGTACTTC.

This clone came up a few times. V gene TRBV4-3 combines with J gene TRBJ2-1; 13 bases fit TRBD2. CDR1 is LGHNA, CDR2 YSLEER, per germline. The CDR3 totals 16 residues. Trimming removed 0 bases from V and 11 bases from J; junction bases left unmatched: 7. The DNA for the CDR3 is TGCGCCAGCAGCCAAGACGTACTAGCGGGAGGGGCGAAGCAGTTCTTC. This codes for CASSQDVLAGGAKQFF.

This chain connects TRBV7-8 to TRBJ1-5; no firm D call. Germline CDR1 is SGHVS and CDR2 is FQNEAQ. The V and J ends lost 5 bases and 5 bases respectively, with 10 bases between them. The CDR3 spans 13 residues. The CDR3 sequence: CASSPGPDQPQHF. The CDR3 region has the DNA TGTGCCAGCAGCCCTGGACCGGATCAGCCCCAGCATTTT.

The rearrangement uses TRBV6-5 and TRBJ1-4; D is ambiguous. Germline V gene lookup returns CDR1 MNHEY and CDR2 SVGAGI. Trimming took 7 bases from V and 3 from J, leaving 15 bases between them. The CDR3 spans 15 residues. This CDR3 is CASMFVGRSNEKLFF. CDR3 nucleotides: TGTGCCAGCATGTTTGTCGGCAGATCTAATGAAAAACTGTTTTTT.

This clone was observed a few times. CDR3 amino acids: CSARDLSEAFF. The CDR3 coding sequence is TGCAGTGCTAGAGATTTGTCGGAAGCTTTCTTT. The genes are TRBV20-1 and TRBJ1-1, with D uncertain. V lost 0 bases and J 8 bases, leaving 7 bases between the germline ends. The CDR3 is made up of 11 amino acids. Per germline, CDR1 DFQATT and CDR2 SNEGSKA (reference sequence).

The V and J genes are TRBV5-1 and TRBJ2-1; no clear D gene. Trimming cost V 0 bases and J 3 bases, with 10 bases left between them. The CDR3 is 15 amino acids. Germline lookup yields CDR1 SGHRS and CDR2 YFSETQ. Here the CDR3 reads CASSLVQALYNEQFF. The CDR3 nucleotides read TGCGCCAGCAGCTTGGTTCAGGCCCTCTACAATGAGCAGTTCTTC.

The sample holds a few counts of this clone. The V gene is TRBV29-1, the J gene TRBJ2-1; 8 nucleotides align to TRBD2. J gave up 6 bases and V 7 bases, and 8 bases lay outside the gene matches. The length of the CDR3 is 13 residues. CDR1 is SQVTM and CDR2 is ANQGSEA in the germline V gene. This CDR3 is CSGDGRAVNEQFF. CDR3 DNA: TGCAGCGGAGACGGGAGGGCCGTCAATGAGCAGTTCTTC.

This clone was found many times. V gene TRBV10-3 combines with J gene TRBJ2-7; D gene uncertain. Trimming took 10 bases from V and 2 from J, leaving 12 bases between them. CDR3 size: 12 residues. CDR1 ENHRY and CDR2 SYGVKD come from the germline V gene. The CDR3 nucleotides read TGTGCCACCCAGAACCTAGCCTACGAGCAGTACTTC. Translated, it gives CATQNLAYEQYF.

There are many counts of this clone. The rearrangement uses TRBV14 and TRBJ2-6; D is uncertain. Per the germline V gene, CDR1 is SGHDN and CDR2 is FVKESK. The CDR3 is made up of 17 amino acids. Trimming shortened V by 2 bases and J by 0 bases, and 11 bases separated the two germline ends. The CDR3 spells CASSQRHASSGANVLTF. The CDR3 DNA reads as TGTGCCAGCAGCCAAAGGCACGCTAGCTCTGGGGCCAACGTCCTGACTTTC.

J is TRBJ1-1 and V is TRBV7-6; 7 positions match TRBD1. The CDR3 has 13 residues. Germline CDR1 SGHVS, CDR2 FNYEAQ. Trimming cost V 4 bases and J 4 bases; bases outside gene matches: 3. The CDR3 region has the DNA TGTGCCAGCAGCTCCGACAGGGTCACTGAAGCTTTCTTT. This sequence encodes CASSSDRVTEAFF. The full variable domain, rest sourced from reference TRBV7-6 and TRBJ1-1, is GAGVSQSPRYKVTKRGQDVALRCDPISGHVSLYWYRQALGQGPEFLTYFNYEAQQDKSGLPNDRFSAERPEGSISTLTIQRTEQRDSAMYRCASSSDRVTEAFFGQGTRLTVV.

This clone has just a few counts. In DNA form, the CDR3 reads TGTGCCAGCAGCCGCGGACAGGTAGCCGGGGAGCTGTTTTTT. Protein: CASSRGQVAGELFF. This chain uses TRBV11-2 with TRBJ2-2, with TRBD1 matching 7 bases. CDR1 is SGHAT and CDR2 is FQNNGV in the germline V gene. With V trimmed by 5 bases and J by 6 bases, 6 bases remained unmatched. CDR3 length equals 14 residues.

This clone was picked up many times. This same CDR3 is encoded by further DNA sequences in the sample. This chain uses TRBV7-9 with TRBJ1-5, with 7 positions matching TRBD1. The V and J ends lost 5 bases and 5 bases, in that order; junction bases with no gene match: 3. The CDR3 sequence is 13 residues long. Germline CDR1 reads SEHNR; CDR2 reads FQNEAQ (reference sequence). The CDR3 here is CASSLTGDQPQHF. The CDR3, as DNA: TGTGCCAGCAGCCTTACAGGGGATCAGCCCCAGCATTTT.

CDR3 nucleotide sequence: TGTGCCAGCAGCTTTTCACAGACCTACGAGCAGTACTTC. Translating it yields CASSFSQTYEQYF. This sequence joins TRBV7-8 and TRBJ2-7; D call uncertain. Germline V gene lookup returns CDR1 SGHVS and CDR2 FQNEAQ. The CDR3 has 13 amino acids. V shed 3 bases and J shed 2 bases, with 8 bases lying between them.

The CDR3 loop is CASSQESRQGGADTQYF. Written as DNA, the CDR3 is TGTGCCAGCAGCCAAGAGAGCAGGCAGGGAGGCGCAGATACGCAGTATTTT. The chain has TRBV4-2 and TRBJ2-3; a possible D gene is TRBD2 (6 bases). In germline, CDR1 is LGHNA, CDR2 YNFKEQ. The V end was cut by 0 bases, the J end by 4 bases, with 17 bases between. This CDR3 has 17 residues.

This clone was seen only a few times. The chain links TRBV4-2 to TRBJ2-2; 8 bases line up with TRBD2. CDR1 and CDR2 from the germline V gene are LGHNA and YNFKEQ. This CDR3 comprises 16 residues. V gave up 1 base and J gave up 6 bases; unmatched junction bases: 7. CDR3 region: CASSQGGAAGAGELFF. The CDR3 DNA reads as TGTGCCAGCAGCCAAGGCGGGGCAGCGGGAGCCGGGGAGCTGTTTTTT.

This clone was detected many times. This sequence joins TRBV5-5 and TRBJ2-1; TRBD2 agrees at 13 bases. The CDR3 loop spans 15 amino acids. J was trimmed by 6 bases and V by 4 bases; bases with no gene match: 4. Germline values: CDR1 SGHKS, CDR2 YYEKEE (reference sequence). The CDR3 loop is CASSPGLAGTNEQFF. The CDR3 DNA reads TGTGCCAGCAGCCCGGGACTAGCGGGAACCAATGAGCAGTTCTTC.

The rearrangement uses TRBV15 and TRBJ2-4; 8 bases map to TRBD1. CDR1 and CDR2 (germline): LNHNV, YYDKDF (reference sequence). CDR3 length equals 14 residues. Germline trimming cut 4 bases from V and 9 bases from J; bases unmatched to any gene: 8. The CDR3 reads CATSMDRVSVIQYF. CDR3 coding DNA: TGTGCCACCAGCATGGACAGGGTTTCGGTCATTCAGTACTTC. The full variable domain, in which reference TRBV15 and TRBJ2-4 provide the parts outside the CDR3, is DAMVIQNPRYQVTQFGKPVTLSCSQTLNHNVMYWYQQKSSQAPKLLFHYYDKDFNNEADTPDNFQSRRPNTSFCFLDIRSPGLGDTAMYLCATSMDRVSVIQYFGAGTRLSVL.

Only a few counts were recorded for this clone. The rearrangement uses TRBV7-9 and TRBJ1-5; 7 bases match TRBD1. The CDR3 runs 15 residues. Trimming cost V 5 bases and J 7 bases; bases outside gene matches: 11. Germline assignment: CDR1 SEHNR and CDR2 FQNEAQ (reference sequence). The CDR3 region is CASSRELTGIQPQHF. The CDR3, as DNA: TGTGCCAGCAGCAGAGAACTGACAGGGATACAGCCCCAGCATTTT.

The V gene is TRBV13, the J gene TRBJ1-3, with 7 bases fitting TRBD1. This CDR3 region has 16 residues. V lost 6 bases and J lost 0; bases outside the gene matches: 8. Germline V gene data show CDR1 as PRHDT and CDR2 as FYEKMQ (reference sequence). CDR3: CASSHRQGSSGNTIYF. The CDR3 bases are TGTGCCAGCAGTCACAGACAGGGAAGCTCTGGAAACACCATATATTTT.

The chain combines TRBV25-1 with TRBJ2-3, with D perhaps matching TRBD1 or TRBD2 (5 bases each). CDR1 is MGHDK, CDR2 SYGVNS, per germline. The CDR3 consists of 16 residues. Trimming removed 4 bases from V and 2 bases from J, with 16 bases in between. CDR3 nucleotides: TGTGCCAGCAGTGGAAAGGGGAGAGCGGCCACAGATACGCAGTATTTT. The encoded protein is CASSGKGRAATDTQYF.